This T cell receptor (beta chain) appears in the sequencing data of a study of response to subunit inactivated influenza vaccine. TCRdb reprocessed the RT-PCR reads with MiXCR, giving one entry per CDR3 protein. This table has some 500,000 distinct CDR3 sequences, 16% appearing once. This clonotype has only a few counts. Its antigen is unidentified. Study-wide findings and caveats: That few new T cells are recruited by each seasonal influenza vaccination was the authors' suggestion.

From germline, CDR1 is MDHEN and CDR2 SYDVKM. Trimming stripped 5 bases from V and 2 bases from J, with 12 bases between. The CDR3 length is 14 residues. The chain employs TRBV28 and TRBJ1-2; D might be TRBD1 (5 bases). The source is a man aged 45 to 70 who received an inactivated influenza vaccine. Sample: CD4+ T cells sorted from PBMCs, taken roughly 24 months after vaccination. The CDR3 protein is CASSPGGENYGYTF. CDR3 in DNA: TGTGCCAGCAGTCCCGGGGGAGAAAACTATGGCTACACCTTC.